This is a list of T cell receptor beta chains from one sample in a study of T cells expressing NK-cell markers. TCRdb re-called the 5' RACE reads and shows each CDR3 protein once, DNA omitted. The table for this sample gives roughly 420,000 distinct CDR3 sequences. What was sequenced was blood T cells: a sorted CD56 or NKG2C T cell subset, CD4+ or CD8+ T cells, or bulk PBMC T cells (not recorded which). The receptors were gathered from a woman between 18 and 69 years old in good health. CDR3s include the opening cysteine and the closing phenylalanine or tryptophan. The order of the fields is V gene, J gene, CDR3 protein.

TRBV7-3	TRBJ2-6	CASSFLGQGAEISGANVLTF
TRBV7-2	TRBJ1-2	CASSLSAQGVGYTF
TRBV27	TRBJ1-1	CASFKGTRAFF
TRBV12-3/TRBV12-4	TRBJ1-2	CASSSQNYGYTF
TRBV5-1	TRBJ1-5	CASRPAGDNQPQHF
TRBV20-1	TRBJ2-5	CSASTGGAEPQYF
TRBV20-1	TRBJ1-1	CSAREGQGMNTEAFF
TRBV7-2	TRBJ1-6	CASRLGGVGRSPLHF
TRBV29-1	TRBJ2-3	CSVVQGPTDTQYF
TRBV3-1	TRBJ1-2	CASSHRDRISYGYTF
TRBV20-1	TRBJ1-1	CSASGQRGEAFF
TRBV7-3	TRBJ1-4	CASSLRVRATGGLANEKLFF
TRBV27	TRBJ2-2	CASSLLKTGTGGFGELFF
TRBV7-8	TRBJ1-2	CASTDRAPDLYGYTF
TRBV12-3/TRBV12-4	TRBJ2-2	CASTPGTANTGELFF
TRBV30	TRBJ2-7	CAWSGGLAGDHYEQYF
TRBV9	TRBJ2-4	CASSDGKNIQYF
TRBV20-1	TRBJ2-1	CSARGWGLQFF
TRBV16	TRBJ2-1	CASSQIGFSNEQFF
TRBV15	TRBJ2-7	CATTEGGTGYEQYF
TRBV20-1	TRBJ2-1	CSAPPRAGVYNEQFF
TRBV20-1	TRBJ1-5	CSVPSRESNQPQHF
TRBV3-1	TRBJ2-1	CASSPQLGGSTYNEQFF
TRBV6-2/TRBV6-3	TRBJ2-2	CASWLAGHFANTGELFF
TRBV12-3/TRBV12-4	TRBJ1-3	CASSLGRDSSGNTIYF
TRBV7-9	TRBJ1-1	CAGVWGENTEAFF
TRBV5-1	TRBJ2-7	CASRKEVYSYEQYF
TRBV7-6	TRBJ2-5	CASSLDRVPQYF
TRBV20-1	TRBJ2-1	CSAPGTGMDNEQFF
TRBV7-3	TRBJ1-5	CASMGPPGQGPQHF
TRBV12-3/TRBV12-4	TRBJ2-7	CASSLVGGQAGEQYF
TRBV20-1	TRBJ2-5	CSARGRDLRETQYF
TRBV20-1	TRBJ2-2	CSASPGLAGYRNTGELFF
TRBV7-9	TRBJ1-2	CASSFLGQDLYGYTF
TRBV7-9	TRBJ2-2	CASSLRNANTGELFF
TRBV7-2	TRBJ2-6	CASSMSSGANVLTF
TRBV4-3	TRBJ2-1	CASSQESYPREQFF
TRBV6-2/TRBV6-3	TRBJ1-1	CASSAGGGNTEAFF
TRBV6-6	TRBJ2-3	CASSDAGEDTQYF
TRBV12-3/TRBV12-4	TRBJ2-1	CATQGQGYNEQFF
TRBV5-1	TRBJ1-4	CASSLSGQANEKLFF